This T cell receptor beta chain derives from a study of cytomegalovirus exposure and HLA in healthy donors. Germline V lookup: CDR1 LNHDA, CDR2 SQIVND (reference sequence). This CDR3 has 13 amino acids. V lost 3 bases to trimming and J lost 2 bases, with 7 bases between them. Only in-frame clones appear in the TCRdb table, and some are missing; sequencing was by immunoSEQ multiplex PCR. Seen here are under 250,000 clones, approximately 87% observed once, and the top ten hold roughly 6%. Findings and caveats of the study: A classifier reportedly called cytomegalovirus status with high sensitivity and specificity. In vitro testing confirmed a few CMV-associated chains as specific for CMV antigens. There were approximately 150 TCR beta chains listed as cytomegalovirus-associated.

With regard to this clone: The antigen remains undetermined.

The specimen sequenced was PBMCs. This TCR was recovered from a woman aged 18-29 years in good health and CMV-seronegative. V gene TRBV19 combines with J gene TRBJ1-2; D is undetermined. The CDR3 spells CASSMGANYGYTF. The CDR3 DNA reads as TGTGCCAGTAGTATGGGAGCAAACTATGGCTACACCTTC.